The 26 T cell receptor beta chains below all came from one sample that was sequenced in a study of cytomegalovirus exposure and HLA in healthy donors. Use of 60 Vbeta and 13 Jbeta primers characterized the PCR. Generated by immunoSEQ multiplex PCR, the TCRdb table keeps only in-frame clones and is missing some. The repertoire holds roughly 160,000 clones, more than 80% seen once, with around 7.7% in the top ten. What was sequenced was PBMCs. The receptors originated from a woman in her twenties or thirties in good health and CMV-seropositive.

The CDR3 nucleotides are TGTGCCAGTAGTAGTGGGCGTCTGGGACAGAGCTCCTACGAGCAGTACTTC. Residues: CASSSGRLGQSSYEQYF. The chain joins TRBV19 to TRBJ2-7, with 7 bases aligning to TRBD1. CDR1 is LNHDA and CDR2 is SQIVND in the germline V gene (reference sequence). CDR3 length equals 17 residues. V trimming: 4 bases; J trimming: 0 bases; junction bases outside the gene matches: 12.

The chain carries TRBV2 and TRBJ1-6; D perhaps matches TRBD1 (5 bases). Germline values: CDR1 SNHLY, CDR2 FYNNEI. This CDR3 spans 17 amino acids. The CDR3 bases are TGTGTACAAAACGACCTAACGGGACTGACAACCAATTCACCCCTCCACTTT. Translation: CVQNDLTGLTTNSPLHF. The entire variable domain, with the rest obtained from reference TRBV2 and TRBJ1-6, is as follows: EPEVTQTPSHQVTQMGQEVILRCVPISNHLYFYWYRQILGQKVEFLVSFYNNEISEKSEIFDDQFSVERPDGSNFTLKIRSTKLEDSAMYFCVQNDLTGLTTNSPLHFGNGTRLTVT.

CDR3 nucleotide sequence: TGTGCCAGCAGTTCCTTCTATGGCTACACCTTC. The encoded protein is CASSSFYGYTF. This rearrangement joins TRBV28 to TRBJ1-2; D is undetermined. This CDR3 spans 11 amino acids. Germline V lookup: CDR1 MDHEN, CDR2 SYDVKM. Trimming left V 4 bases short and J 4 bases short, with 4 bases between.

A single count supports this clone. The V and J genes are TRBV18 and TRBJ2-2; 7 bases match TRBD1. Germline V CDR1 and CDR2: KGHSH, LQKENI. CDR3 size: 17 residues. V shed 0 bases and J 0 bases; nucleotides not matched to a gene: 4. DNA for the CDR3: TGTGCCAGCTCACCACCGGACAGGTCCTCGAACACCGGGGAGCTGTTTTTT. Residues: CASSPPDRSSNTGELFF.

The CDR3 nucleotides read TGTGCCAGCAGCTTGGGACAGGGATTTTACGAGCAGTACTTC. It translates to CASSLGQGFYEQYF. The chain couples TRBV7-9 to TRBJ2-7; 9 bases are shared with TRBD1. Germline CDR1 SEHNR, CDR2 FQNEAQ (reference sequence). J lost 4 bases, V lost 3 bases, and 4 bases had no gene match. The CDR3 has 14 amino acids.

This clone was observed a single time. The rearrangement joins TRBV30 to TRBJ2-7; TRBD1 is a possible D gene (5 bases). The CDR3 is 11 amino acids. Trimming took off 0 bases at V and 9 bases at J, with 9 bases between the two ends. The germline V gene encodes CDR1 GTSNPN and CDR2 SVGIG (reference sequence). The CDR3 spells CAWSVRGPQYF. CDR3 bases: TGTGCCTGGAGTGTAAGGGGTCCGCAGTACTTC.

V is TRBV6-5 and J is TRBJ1-6; D perhaps matches TRBD1 (5 bases). CDR1 and CDR2 (germline): MNHEY, SVGAGI. The V gene lost 6 bases and the J gene lost 9 bases, with 21 bases spanning the gap. The CDR3 is made up of 16 amino acids. CDR3 DNA: TGTGCCAGCAGCTACCGACACAGGTCCATAGGTTCACCCCTCCACTTT. Its translation is CASSYRHRSIGSPLHF.

This sequence joins TRBV7-2 and TRBJ2-2; D not certain. With 5 bases removed from V and 10 bases from J, the gap between germline ends came to 8 bases. CDR3 length: 11 residues. CDR1 is SGHTA and CDR2 is FQGNSA in the germline V gene. CDR3 region: CASSLTTELFF. For the CDR3, the DNA is TGTGCCAGCAGCCTCACTACGGAGCTGTTTTTT.

The chain recombines TRBV2 with TRBJ1-3; TRBD1 aligns across 7 bases. Germline CDR1 is SNHLY and CDR2 is FYNNEI. The CDR3 has 20 amino acids. V lost 0 bases, J lost 0 bases, and 14 bases stayed unmatched. CDR3 in amino acids: CASSEALAGAGGYSGNTIYF. DNA for the CDR3: TGTGCCAGCAGTGAAGCGCTTGCTGGGGCAGGGGGATACTCTGGAAACACCATATATTTT.

This chain links TRBV7-8 with TRBJ2-7; weak D call: TRBD1 (6 bases). There are 12 residues in the CDR3. V shed 11 bases and J shed 2 bases, with 13 bases lying between them. CDR1 is SGHVS and CDR2 is FQNEAQ in the germline V gene. CDR3 amino acids: CAAGAGAYEQYF. CDR3 nucleotide sequence: TGTGCCGCGGGTGCAGGGGCCTACGAGCAGTACTTC.

Here the CDR3 reads CASSRTGATYEQYF. The CDR3, as DNA: TGTGCCAGCTCACGGACAGGGGCAACCTACGAGCAGTACTTC. The chain has TRBV18 and TRBJ2-7, with 9 bases aligning to TRBD1. This CDR3 is built from 14 residues. V dropped 4 bases and J dropped 2; count of bases not matched to a gene: 3. CDR1 and CDR2 (germline): KGHSH, LQKENI. Based on the CDR3 plus reference TRBV18 and TRBJ2-7, the full variable domain is NAGVMQNPRHLVRRRGQEARLRCSPMKGHSHVYWYRQLPEEGLKFMVYLQKENIIDESGMPKERFSAEFPKEGPSILRIQQVVRGDSAAYFCASSRTGATYEQYFGPGTRLTVT.

The CDR3 bases are TGCGCCAGCAGCTTGGTTGAGGGGGCGACCACTGAAGCTTTCTTT. It codes for CASSLVEGATTEAFF. V gene TRBV5-1 combines with J gene TRBJ1-1, with 7 bases that match TRBD1. Looked up from germline, CDR1 is SGHRS and CDR2 is YFSETQ. The J segment lost 4 bases and the V segment lost 0 bases, leaving 6 bases of the junction unmatched. There are 15 residues in the CDR3.

The genes are TRBV7-2 and TRBJ2-5; 7 nucleotides agree with TRBD2. This CDR3 is 15 amino acids long. J lost 4 bases, V lost 3 bases, and 8 bases had no gene match. Germline V gives CDR1 SGHTA, CDR2 FQGNSA. Here the CDR3 reads CASSLEGRVGETQYF. CDR3 DNA sequence: TGTGCCAGCAGCTTGGAGGGGAGGGTAGGAGAGACCCAGTACTTC.

This clone was seen a single time. This chain connects TRBV10-3 to TRBJ1-4, with 12 bases matching TRBD1. After removal of 5 bases from V and 3 bases from J, the junction contained 10 bases not matched to a gene. The CDR3 is made up of 18 amino acids. CDR1 is ENHRY and CDR2 is SYGVKD in the germline V gene. CDR3: CAISKGQGARGSNEKLFF. The DNA of the CDR3 is TGTGCCATCAGTAAGGGACAGGGGGCACGGGGCTCTAATGAAAAACTGTTTTTT.

This clone was observed a few times. The chain combines TRBV6-1 with TRBJ1-6; no clear D. This CDR3 is built from 13 residues. Germline assignment: CDR1 MNHNS and CDR2 SASEGT. Between the trimmed V and J ends, which lost 4 bases and 6 bases, there was a span of 7 bases. CDR3 sequence reads: CASSAESNSPLHF. In nucleotides, the CDR3 is TGTGCCAGCAGTGCAGAAAGTAATTCACCCCTCCACTTT.

This chain joins TRBV21-1 and TRBJ2-7; the table's D gene call, TRBD2, was not cross checked with the DNA. TRBV21-1 is classified as a pseudogene. The CDR3 is made up of 17 amino acids. CDR3 nucleotide sequence: TGTGCCAGCAGCAATCCCGATTTACGTCCCGGAGAGTACGAGCAGTACTTC. It yields the protein CASSNPDLRPGEYEQYF.

V is TRBV18 and J is TRBJ2-3; TRBD1 aligns across 7 bases. V shed 4 bases, J shed 1 base, and the junction held 14 bases outside the gene matches. The germline V gene encodes CDR1 KGHSH and CDR2 LQKENI. The CDR3 covers 18 residues. Written as DNA, the CDR3 is TGTGCCAGCTCACGCTTGCACCAGGGGGTGGAAGGCACAGATACGCAGTATTTT. It yields the protein CASSRLHQGVEGTDTQYF.

J is TRBJ1-5 and V is TRBV2, with 8 bases that match TRBD1. V lost 1 base to trimming and J lost 0 bases; unmatched junction nucleotides: 2. Germline V gene data show CDR1 as SNHLY and CDR2 as FYNNEI. The CDR3 spans 16 residues. CDR3 loop: CASSEGTGYSNQPQHF. CDR3 nucleotide sequence: TGTGCCAGCAGTGAAGGGACAGGGTATAGCAATCAGCCCCAGCATTTT.

V and J are TRBV29-1 and TRBJ2-2; 9 bases fit TRBD1. V shed 7 bases and J 0 bases; nucleotides not matched to a gene: 0. Per germline, CDR1 SQVTM and CDR2 ANQGSEA. This CDR3 has 13 residues. This CDR3 is CSGQGANTGELFF. The CDR3 DNA follows: TGCAGCGGACAGGGGGCGAACACCGGGGAGCTGTTTTTT.

The count of this clone is one. The gene calls are TRBV7-2 and TRBJ1-4; the D is unclear. Trimming stripped 3 bases from V and 5 bases from J, with 10 bases between. The V gene's germline CDR1 is SGHTA and CDR2 FQGNSA. This CDR3 spans 14 amino acids. The CDR3 region is CASSFTVTNEKLFF. CDR3 nucleotides: TGTGCCAGCAGCTTCACAGTCACAAATGAAAAACTGTTTTTT. The full variable domain, completed using reference TRBV7-2 and TRBJ1-4, is GAGVSQSPSNKVTEKGKDVELRCDPISGHTALYWYRQSLGQGLEFLIYFQGNSAPDKSGLPSDRFSAERTGGSVSTLTIQRTQQEDSAVYLCASSFTVTNEKLFFGSGTQLSVL.

V is TRBV28 and J is TRBJ1-6; 7 bases align to TRBD1. Germline CDR1 and CDR2: MDHEN and SYDVKM. This CDR3 is built from 19 residues. J gave up 6 bases and V 5 bases, and 19 bases lay outside the gene matches. The CDR3 nucleotides read TGTGCCAGCAGTCGGATAGCCTACAGGGGTGAGGGTCTTAATTCACCCCTCCACTTT. This encodes CASSRIAYRGEGLNSPLHF.

The chain recombines TRBV9 with TRBJ2-5; 7 bases align to TRBD1. Losses at the gene ends were 0 bases for V and 2 bases for J; bases not matched to a gene: 19. Per the germline V gene, CDR1 is SGDLS and CDR2 is YYNGEE. The length of the CDR3 is 20 residues. The CDR3 region is CASSVVSSQGEPNHQETQYF. CDR3 DNA sequence: TGTGCCAGCAGCGTAGTCTCATCCCAGGGGGAACCAAACCATCAAGAGACCCAGTACTTC.

The V call is TRBV18, the J call TRBJ1-2; TRBD1 might be the D (5 bases). The CDR3 contains 13 residues. The V end lost 2 bases, the J end lost 8 bases, and 12 bases lay between the germline ends. The germline gives CDR1 KGHSH, CDR2 LQKENI. The DNA for the CDR3 is TGTGCCAGCTCACCAGGGACTGACGGGGGCTACACCTTC. This codes for CASSPGTDGGYTF. The whole variable domain, filled in from reference TRBV18 and TRBJ1-2, reads NAGVMQNPRHLVRRRGQEARLRCSPMKGHSHVYWYRQLPEEGLKFMVYLQKENIIDESGMPKERFSAEFPKEGPSILRIQQVVRGDSAAYFCASSPGTDGGYTFGSGTRLTVV.

The rearrangement uses TRBV4-1 and TRBJ2-3, with 8 bases that match TRBD2. V lost 6 bases, J lost 4 bases, and 15 bases stayed unmatched. Germline loops: CDR1 MGHRA, CDR2 YSYEKL. This CDR3 spans 17 amino acids. CDR3 region: CASRDPVRGGLPDTQYF. The CDR3 nucleotides are TGCGCCAGCAGGGACCCGGTCCGGGGGGGGCTTCCAGATACGCAGTATTTT.

V gene TRBV6-6 combines with J gene TRBJ1-1; D is possibly TRBD1 (6 bases). V was cut by 0 bases and J by 1 base, with 12 bases left in between. Germline assignment: CDR1 MNHNY and CDR2 SVGAGI (reference sequence). CDR3 size: 16 residues. The CDR3: CASSYSQGLGNTEAFF. The CDR3 DNA follows: TGTGCCAGCAGTTACTCTCAGGGGCTGGGGAACACTGAAGCTTTCTTT.

This sequence joins TRBV6-1 and TRBJ2-7; 9 nucleotides agree with TRBD1. V shed 10 bases, J shed 1 base, and the junction held 11 bases outside the gene matches. The CDR3 loop spans 15 amino acids. Germline V lookup: CDR1 MNHNS, CDR2 SASEGT. The CDR3 coding sequence is TGTGCCATCGGAAGACCCGGGACAGGGTCCTACGAGCAGTACTTC. This encodes CAIGRPGTGSYEQYF.